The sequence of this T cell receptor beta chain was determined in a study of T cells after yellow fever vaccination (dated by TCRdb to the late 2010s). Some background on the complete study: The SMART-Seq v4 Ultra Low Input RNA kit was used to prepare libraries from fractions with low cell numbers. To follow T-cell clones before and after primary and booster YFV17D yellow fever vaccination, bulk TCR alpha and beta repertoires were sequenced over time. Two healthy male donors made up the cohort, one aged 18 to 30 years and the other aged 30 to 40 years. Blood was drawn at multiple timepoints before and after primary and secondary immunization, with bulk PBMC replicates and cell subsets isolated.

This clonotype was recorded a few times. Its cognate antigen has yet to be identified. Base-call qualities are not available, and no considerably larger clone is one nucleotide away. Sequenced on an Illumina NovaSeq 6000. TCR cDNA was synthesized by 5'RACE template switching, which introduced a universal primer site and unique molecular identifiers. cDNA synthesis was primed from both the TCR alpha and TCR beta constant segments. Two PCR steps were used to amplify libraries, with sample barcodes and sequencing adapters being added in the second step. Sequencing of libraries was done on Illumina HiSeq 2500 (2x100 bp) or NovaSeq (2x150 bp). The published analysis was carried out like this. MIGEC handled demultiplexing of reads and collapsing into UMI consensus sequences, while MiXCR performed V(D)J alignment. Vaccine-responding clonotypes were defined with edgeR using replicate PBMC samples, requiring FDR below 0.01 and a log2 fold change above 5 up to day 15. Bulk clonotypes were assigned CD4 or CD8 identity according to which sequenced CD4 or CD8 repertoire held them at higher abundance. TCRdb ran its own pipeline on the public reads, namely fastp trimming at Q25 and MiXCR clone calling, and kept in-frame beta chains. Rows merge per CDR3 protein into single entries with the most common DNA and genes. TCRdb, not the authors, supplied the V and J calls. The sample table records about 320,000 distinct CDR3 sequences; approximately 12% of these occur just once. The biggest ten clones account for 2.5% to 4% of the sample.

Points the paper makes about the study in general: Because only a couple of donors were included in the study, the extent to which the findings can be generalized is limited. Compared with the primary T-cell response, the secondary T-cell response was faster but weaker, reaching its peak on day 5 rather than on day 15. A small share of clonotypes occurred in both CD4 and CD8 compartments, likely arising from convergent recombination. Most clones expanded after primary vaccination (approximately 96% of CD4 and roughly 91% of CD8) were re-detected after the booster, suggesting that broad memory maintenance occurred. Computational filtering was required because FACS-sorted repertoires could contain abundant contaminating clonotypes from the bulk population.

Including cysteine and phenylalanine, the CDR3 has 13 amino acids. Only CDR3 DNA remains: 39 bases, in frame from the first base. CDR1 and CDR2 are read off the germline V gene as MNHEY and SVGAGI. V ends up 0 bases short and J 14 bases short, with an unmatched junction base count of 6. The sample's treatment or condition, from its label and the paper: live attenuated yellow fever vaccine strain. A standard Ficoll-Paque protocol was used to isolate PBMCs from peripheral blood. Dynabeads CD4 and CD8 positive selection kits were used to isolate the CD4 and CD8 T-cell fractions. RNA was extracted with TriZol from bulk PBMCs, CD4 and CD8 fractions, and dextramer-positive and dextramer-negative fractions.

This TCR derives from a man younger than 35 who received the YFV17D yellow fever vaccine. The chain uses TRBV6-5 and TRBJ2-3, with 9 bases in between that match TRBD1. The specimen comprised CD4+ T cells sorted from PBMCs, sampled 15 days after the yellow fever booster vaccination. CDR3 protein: CASSYSGTGPRYF. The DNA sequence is TGTGCCAGCAGTTACTCGGGGACAGGGCCCCGGTATTTT.